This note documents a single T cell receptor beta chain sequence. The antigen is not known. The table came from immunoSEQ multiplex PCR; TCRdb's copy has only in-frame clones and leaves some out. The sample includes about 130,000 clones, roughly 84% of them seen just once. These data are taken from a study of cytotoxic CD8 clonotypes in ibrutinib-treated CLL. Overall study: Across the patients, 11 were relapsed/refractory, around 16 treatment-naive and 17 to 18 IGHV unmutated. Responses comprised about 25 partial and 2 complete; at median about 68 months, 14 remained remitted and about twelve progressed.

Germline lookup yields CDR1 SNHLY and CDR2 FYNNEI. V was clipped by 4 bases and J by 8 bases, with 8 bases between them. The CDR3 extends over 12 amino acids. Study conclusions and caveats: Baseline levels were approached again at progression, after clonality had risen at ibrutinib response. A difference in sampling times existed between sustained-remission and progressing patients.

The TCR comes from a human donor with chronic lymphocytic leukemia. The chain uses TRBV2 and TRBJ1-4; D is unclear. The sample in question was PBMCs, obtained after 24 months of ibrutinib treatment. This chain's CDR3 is CASSVPGEKLFF. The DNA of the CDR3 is TGTGCCAGCAGTGTACCGGGGGAAAAACTGTTTTTT.